This T cell receptor beta chain derives from a study of cytomegalovirus exposure and HLA in healthy donors. TCRdb's table, derived via immunoSEQ multiplex PCR, lists solely in-frame clones and lacks some. Of approximately 260,000 clones in the sample, approximately 83% were seen once. Germline CDR1 is SGHNT and CDR2 is YYREEE (reference sequence). The length of the CDR3 is 15 residues. V lost 3 bases to trimming and J lost 1 base; unmatched junction nucleotides: 2. This receptor was identified in a woman aged 18 to 35 in good health and CMV-seronegative. Sequencing was performed on PBMCs. The chain employs TRBV5-4 and TRBJ1-5; TRBD1 matches at 9 bases. The CDR3 DNA is TGTGCCAGCAGCTCCGGGACAGGGAGCAATCAGCCCCAGCATTTT. Translation: CASSSGTGSNQPQHF.